These 28 T cell receptor beta chains came from one sample sequenced in a study of blood T cells in healthy people across ages. Primed by a sample-barcoded 5' primer and a J-beta primer mix, a second PCR proceeded for about 7 to 11 cycles. Each CDR3 protein gets one entry after TCRdb re-called the 5' RACE reads with MiXCR. The data hold 700,000 to 850,000 distinct CDR3 sequences, with around 36% observed a single time. The source material was blood. The receptors here all came from a man between 18 and 35 years old in good health.

V usage is TRBV7-9 and J usage is TRBJ2-5; 9 bases align to TRBD2. With 3 bases clipped from V and 2 bases from J, the junction kept 7 bases outside the gene matches. The CDR3 extends over 16 amino acids. Germline loops: CDR1 SEHNR, CDR2 FQNEAQ (reference sequence). The CDR3 reads CASSFVASGEQETQYF. The CDR3, as DNA: TGTGCCAGCAGCTTCGTGGCTAGCGGGGAACAAGAGACCCAGTACTTC.

Notes on this clonotype: This likely comes from a read error, as the CDR3 has no conserved phenylalanine or tryptophan at its end. CDR3: CASNHPGGQATHNEQFV. For the CDR3, the DNA is TGTGCCAGCAACCATCCTGGGGGACAGGCAACTCACAATGAGCAGTTCGTC. The chain has TRBV7-9 and TRBJ2-1, with 8 bases lining up with TRBD1. Looked up from germline, CDR1 is SEHNR and CDR2 is FQNEAQ (reference sequence). The CDR3 is made up of 17 amino acids. The V segment lost 7 bases and the J segment 5 bases; nucleotides outside the gene matches: 16.

Worth noting for this clonotype: The final CDR3 position lacks the conserved phenylalanine or tryptophan, pointing to a likely read error. J is TRBJ2-3 and V is TRBV12-3 or TRBV12-4; possibly TRBD2 for D (7 bases). The CDR3 is 14 residues long. V was trimmed by 10 bases and J by 0 bases, leaving 14 bases between them. As DNA, the CDR3 is TGTGCCATACGGGGGGCAACTAGCACAGATACGCAGTATTCT. Amino acids: CAIRGATSTDTQYS.

The table lists this clonotype with a few counts. The J gene is TRBJ1-5, the V gene TRBV27, with 8 positions matching TRBD1. Trimming took 4 bases from V and 0 from J; bases not matched to a gene: 5. Germline assignment: CDR1 MNHEY and CDR2 SMNVEV (reference sequence). The CDR3 has 16 residues. CDR3 DNA: TGTGCCAGCAGTTCAAGGGGGACAGGTAGCAATCAGCCCCAGCATTTT. Translating gives CASSSRGTGSNQPQHF.

The table lists this clonotype with a few counts. V usage is TRBV20-1 and J usage is TRBJ1-1, with 10 positions matching TRBD1. With 5 bases clipped from V and 5 bases from J, the junction kept 5 bases outside the gene matches. The CDR3 has 13 residues. Germline CDR1 DFQATT, CDR2 SNEGSKA (reference sequence). DNA of the CDR3: TGCAGTGCTCCCGGGACAGGGGAGACTGAAGCTTTCTTT. As protein: CSAPGTGETEAFF.

The genes are TRBV5-1 and TRBJ2-3; possibly TRBD2 for D (5 bases). Trimming removed 2 bases at V and 0 bases at J, with 10 bases between. This CDR3 is built from 15 residues. Germline V gene sequence: CDR1 SGHRS, CDR2 YFSETQ. The CDR3 DNA follows: TGCGCCAGCAGCTTCGGGGATACAAGCACAGATACGCAGTATTTT. Translated: CASSFGDTSTDTQYF.

The chain is built from TRBV29-1 and TRBJ2-7; TRBD1 or TRBD2 may be the D gene (5 bases each). There are 14 residues in the CDR3. Germline V gene lookup returns CDR1 SQVTM and CDR2 ANQGSEA. V lost 4 bases and J lost 2, with 15 bases in between. CDR3 loop: CSVGGRLTPYEQYF. CDR3 coding DNA: TGCAGCGTTGGGGGGAGACTGACCCCCTACGAGCAGTACTTC.

The chain uses TRBV20-1 and TRBJ1-1, with D possibly TRBD1 on 5 matching bases. The V end lost 5 bases, the J end lost 0 bases, and 7 bases lay between the germline ends. This CDR3 comprises 12 residues. The germline CDR1 and CDR2 sequences are DFQATT and SNEGSKA (reference sequence). CDR3: CSAWTLNTEAFF. CDR3 sequence (DNA): TGCAGTGCTTGGACACTGAACACTGAAGCTTTCTTT.

This clonotype was recorded at least ten times. The chain employs TRBV29-1 and TRBJ2-3, with no clear D. The V end lost 2 bases, the J end lost 4 bases, and 10 bases lay between the germline ends. This CDR3 has 13 residues. Germline loops: CDR1 SQVTM, CDR2 ANQGSEA. CDR3 nucleotide sequence: TGCAGCGTTGAAAGGGCTGAGCCAGATACGCAGTATTTT. Residues: CSVERAEPDTQYF.

The J gene is TRBJ1-4, the V gene TRBV20-1; 7 bases match TRBD1. Germline V gene sequence: CDR1 DFQATT, CDR2 SNEGSKA (reference sequence). This CDR3 has 13 residues. With 5 bases clipped from V and 7 bases from J, the junction kept 7 bases outside the gene matches. The CDR3 DNA is TGCAGTGCTGAGGGACAGAGTTTTGAAAAACTGTTTTTT. It yields the protein CSAEGQSFEKLFF.

The V gene is TRBV6-1, the J gene TRBJ1-2; TRBD1 matches 7 bases. The CDR3 has 16 amino acids. Trimming cost V 5 bases and J 6 bases; bases outside gene matches: 15. Germline assignment: CDR1 MNHNS and CDR2 SASEGT. The CDR3 region is CASSYARQGIKDGYTF. In DNA, the CDR3 is TGTGCCAGCAGTTACGCCCGACAGGGAATTAAGGATGGCTACACCTTC.

V gene TRBV12-3 or TRBV12-4 combines with J gene TRBJ2-1; 11 positions match TRBD2. This CDR3 contains 15 residues. Trimming at V came to 6 bases and at J to 7 bases, leaving 8 bases not matched to a gene. The CDR3 spells CASRGLAETQNEQFF. The CDR3 DNA is TGTGCCAGCAGGGGACTAGCGGAAACTCAAAATGAGCAGTTCTTC.

This clonotype was counted a few times. The chain recombines TRBV20-1 with TRBJ2-1; D unclear. The germline V gene has CDR1 DFQATT and CDR2 SNEGSKA (reference sequence). V was cut by 1 base and J by 0 bases, with 13 bases left in between. The CDR3 contains 16 residues. CDR3 sequence reads: CSARGVGPRSYNEQFF. Here the CDR3 DNA reads TGCAGTGCTAGAGGGGTGGGCCCACGCTCCTACAATGAGCAGTTCTTC.

On this clonotype: A much bigger clone sits one base away, suggesting this may be a read error. The V and J genes are TRBV6-4 and TRBJ2-3; TRBD2 aligns across 7 bases. Per the germline V gene, CDR1 is MRHNA and CDR2 is SNTAGT. V dropped 5 bases and J dropped 0; count of bases not matched to a gene: 5. The CDR3 spans 15 residues. In DNA, the CDR3 is TGTGCCAGCAGTTCAGCTAGCGGAAGCACAGATACGCAGTATTTT. Protein: CASSSASGSTDTQYF.

The J gene is TRBJ2-1, the V gene TRBV10-3; D unclear. Germline lookup yields CDR1 ENHRY and CDR2 SYGVKD. The CDR3 is 12 residues long. V shed 4 bases and J shed 10 bases, with 11 bases lying between them. The CDR3 is CAISVGPPEQFF. In DNA form, the CDR3 reads TGTGCCATCAGTGTAGGCCCCCCAGAGCAGTTCTTC.

There are a few counts of this clonotype. The chain is built from TRBV21-1 and TRBJ1-5. TRBV21-1 is flagged as a pseudogene. This CDR3 spans 16 amino acids. This CDR3 is CARDAGRINSNQPQHF. The CDR3 DNA is TGTGCCAGAGACGCGGGACGGATTAATAGCAATCAGCCCCAGCATTTT.

V gene TRBV5-1 combines with J gene TRBJ2-1; perhaps TRBD2 as D (7 bases). The germline V gene encodes CDR1 SGHRS and CDR2 YFSETQ. This CDR3 spans 15 amino acids. The ends were cut back, 3 bases at V and 4 bases at J, with 14 bases in the middle. The CDR3 DNA reads TGCGCCAGCAGCTACGCGGGGGCCTCATACAATGAGCAGTTCTTC. This encodes CASSYAGASYNEQFF. Based on the CDR3 plus reference TRBV5-1 and TRBJ2-1, the full variable domain is KAGVTQTPRYLIKTRGQQVTLSCSPISGHRSVSWYQQTPGQGLQFLFEYFSETQRNKGNFPGRFSGRQFSNSRSEMNVSTLELGDSALYLCASSYAGASYNEQFFGPGTRLTVL.

This clonotype turned up a few times. J is TRBJ1-2 and V is TRBV5-6; TRBD1 aligns across 7 bases. The CDR3 is made up of 14 amino acids. From germline, CDR1 is SGHDT and CDR2 YYEEEE. V gave up 1 base and J gave up 3 bases; unmatched junction bases: 3. The DNA for the CDR3 is TGTGCCAGCAGCTTGAGACAGGGACACTATGGCTACACCTTC. Translated: CASSLRQGHYGYTF. Full variable domain (remainder filled in from reference TRBV5-6 and TRBJ1-2): DAGVTQSPTHLIKTRGQQVTLRCSPKSGHDTVSWYQQALGQGPQFIFQYYEEEERQRGNFPDRFSGHQFPNYSSELNVNALLLGDSALYLCASSLRQGHYGYTFGSGTRLTVV.

Written as DNA, the CDR3 is TGTGCCAGCAGCTTCGACAGGGGAGGAGAAAAACTGTTTTTT. Its translation is CASSFDRGGEKLFF. The V call is TRBV7-6, the J call TRBJ1-4, with 8 bases lining up with TRBD1. Trimming cost V 3 bases and J 8 bases; bases outside gene matches: 5. Germline V CDR1 and CDR2: SGHVS, FNYEAQ. This CDR3 region has 14 residues.

The chain has TRBV4-2 and TRBJ2-2; D unresolved. The CDR3 loop spans 14 amino acids. V was pared by 6 bases and J by 0 bases, with 8 bases between. CDR1 is LGHNA and CDR2 is YNFKEQ in the germline V gene. Here the CDR3 reads CASSRVPNTGELFF. The CDR3 DNA follows: TGTGCCAGCAGTCGGGTCCCGAACACCGGGGAGCTGTTTTTT.

On this clonotype: One end of the junction does not line up with germline, which may come from a read error. The genes are TRBV11-2 and TRBJ2-3; 10 bases match TRBD1. Germline V gives CDR1 SGHAT, CDR2 FQNNGV. The CDR3 contains 17 residues. The CDR3 DNA follows: TGTGCCAGCAGCTTATTCCTTCGGGACAGGGGCACAGGTACGCAGTATTTT. This translates into CASSLFLRDRGTGTQYF.

The J gene is TRBJ2-1, the V gene TRBV7-2; tentative D call: TRBD1 (6 bases). Trimming pared 4 bases from V and 8 bases from J, leaving 15 bases between. Germline V gene lookup returns CDR1 SGHTA and CDR2 FQGNSA. CDR3 size: 14 residues. CDR3 DNA: TGTGCCAGCAGCTCAGGACCAGGGGCAGATGAGCAGTTCTTC. Translating gives CASSSGPGADEQFF.

Concerning this clonotype itself: A much larger clone differs from this one at a single base, so this may be a read error. The chain links TRBV20-1 to TRBJ2-1, with 8 bases that match TRBD1. The DNA matches TRBJ2-7 better at its end, which makes the J call doubtful. The germline V gene encodes CDR1 DFQATT and CDR2 SNEGSKA (reference sequence). The CDR3 sequence is 17 residues long. The CDR3 is CSARARDRPSSYNEQYF. The CDR3 DNA is TGCAGTGCTAGAGCTCGGGACAGGCCGAGCTCCTACAATGAGCAGTACTTC.

J is TRBJ2-3 and V is TRBV5-1; 16 bases line up with TRBD2. CDR1 is SGHRS and CDR2 is YFSETQ in the germline V gene. This CDR3 contains 18 residues. The junction had 9 bases not matched to a gene; V was cut back by 4 bases and J by 4 bases. The CDR3: CASSPGLAGGISADTQYF. The CDR3 DNA sequence: TGCGCCAGCAGCCCGGGACTAGCGGGGGGGATTTCGGCAGATACGCAGTATTTT.

This clonotype was seen only a few times. The chain recombines TRBV12-3 or TRBV12-4 with TRBJ1-3, with D perhaps matching TRBD1 (6 bases). The CDR3 consists of 16 residues. Trimming took off 3 bases at V and 2 bases at J, with 14 bases between the two ends. The CDR3 sequence is CASSFGQPGAGNTIYF. CDR3 DNA: TGTGCCAGCAGTTTTGGACAGCCTGGGGCTGGAAACACCATATATTTT.

This clonotype was recorded only once. V is TRBV5-1 and J is TRBJ2-1; 14 positions match TRBD2. Germline CDR1 reads SGHRS; CDR2 reads YFSETQ. The V gene end was trimmed by 0 bases and the J gene end by 5 bases; junction bases not matched to a gene: 7. The CDR3 spans 18 residues. This chain's CDR3 is CASSLGLAGGPVNNEQFF. CDR3 nucleotides: TGCGCCAGCAGCTTGGGACTAGCGGGGGGGCCGGTAAACAATGAGCAGTTCTTC. Combining the CDR3 with reference TRBV5-1 and TRBJ2-1 gives the whole variable domain KAGVTQTPRYLIKTRGQQVTLSCSPISGHRSVSWYQQTPGQGLQFLFEYFSETQRNKGNFPGRFSGRQFSNSRSEMNVSTLELGDSALYLCASSLGLAGGPVNNEQFFGPGTRLTVL.

As concerns this clonotype: One base away lies a much larger clone, so this may be a sequencing read error. The chain recombines TRBV5-5 with TRBJ2-7; 14 positions agree with TRBD2. CDR3 size: 16 residues. V lost 4 bases and J lost 5; bases outside the gene matches: 8. Germline lookup yields CDR1 SGHKS and CDR2 YYEKEE (reference sequence). The CDR3 DNA reads TGTGCCAGCAGCCAACGACTAGCGGGGGGGGTGGACGAGCAGTACTTC. Encoded protein: CASSQRLAGGVDEQYF.

V is TRBV12-3 or TRBV12-4 and J is TRBJ2-2; D is possibly TRBD2 (5 bases). V lost 7 bases to trimming and J lost 3 bases, with 12 bases between them. This CDR3 has 14 residues. The CDR3 region has the DNA TGTGCCAGCACCCCCCGGGAACACACCGGGGAGCTGTTTTTT. As protein: CASTPREHTGELFF.